The 28 T cell receptor beta chains below were found in one sample sequenced in a study of CD8+CD57+ T cells in acquired aplastic anemia. The study profiled TCR beta VDJ and CDR3 using genomic DNA as template. TCRdb ran MiXCR on the reads and lists one entry per CDR3 protein. The sample has under 200,000 distinct CDR3 sequences, roughly half seen once. Sequencing was done on patients that had shown CD8+CD57+ cell expansion by flow cytometry. The sample taken for sequencing was sorted CD4+, CD8+, or CD8+CD57+ T cells (not recorded which) from PBMCs. These receptor sequences come from a human donor with aplastic anemia.

A few counts support this clonotype. The chain uses TRBV4-2 and TRBJ2-5, with a tentative D call TRBD2 (5 bases). Germline loops: CDR1 LGHNA, CDR2 YNFKEQ. The length of the CDR3 is 15 residues. V was cut by 0 bases and J by 4 bases, with 12 bases left in between. The CDR3 DNA reads TGTGCCAGCAGCCAAGATCCTGGGAGTTCAGAGACCCAGTACTTC. As protein: CASSQDPGSSETQYF.

This clonotype was observed many times. Without the conserved terminal phenylalanine or tryptophan, this CDR3 likely stems from a read error. This chain uses TRBV2 with TRBJ2-7, with D perhaps TRBD1 (6 bases). The length of the CDR3 is 13 residues. Germline CDR1 reads SNHLY; CDR2 reads FYNNEI. V gave up 4 bases and J gave up 2 bases, with 9 bases separating them. This chain's CDR3 is CASSVGTTYEQYL. CDR3 nucleotide sequence: TGTGCCAGCAGTGTCGGGACAACCTACGAGCAGTACCTC.

This clonotype showed up just a few times. A single base separates this from a much larger clone, so it may be a read error. The conserved phenylalanine or tryptophan normally closing the CDR3 is absent here, so this likely arose from a read error. The V call is TRBV14, the J call TRBJ2-3; 8 positions match TRBD2. Germline values: CDR1 SGHDN, CDR2 FVKESK. The CDR3 sequence is 17 residues long. Unmatched junction bases numbered 8, after V lost 0 bases and J lost 3 bases. The CDR3 DNA is TGTGCCAGCAGCCAAGATCGCCTAGCGGGTCGGACAGATACGCAGTATCTT. It translates to CASSQDRLAGRTDTQYL.

The chain recombines TRBV19 with TRBJ1-2; TRBD1 might be the D (6 bases). There are 14 residues in the CDR3. Germline V CDR1 and CDR2: LNHDA, SQIVND (reference sequence). Deletions cut 2 bases from V and 2 bases from J, with 9 bases between. CDR3 in amino acids: CASSIRQANYGYTF. The CDR3, as DNA: TGTGCCAGTAGTATAAGACAGGCCAACTATGGCTACACCTTC.

Concerning this clonotype itself: Given a much more abundant clone one base away, this may be a read error. The chain joins TRBV2 to TRBJ2-7; 12 bases agree with TRBD2. The CDR3 runs 15 residues. Germline lookup yields CDR1 SNHLY and CDR2 FYNNEI. Losses at the gene ends were 7 bases for V and 3 bases for J; bases not matched to a gene: 7. CDR3 DNA sequence: TGTGCCAGCAATCCGAGACTAGCGGGAGTCTACGAGCAGTACTTC. Translating gives CASNPRLAGVYEQYF.

This clonotype was seen many times. V gene TRBV3-2 combines with J gene TRBJ2-7; the table's D gene call, TRBD2, was not cross checked with the DNA. TRBV3-2 is flagged as a pseudogene. This CDR3 has 12 amino acids. The CDR3 region is CASSQGGSEQYF. In DNA, the CDR3 is TGTGCCAGCAGCCAGGGTGGGAGCGAGCAGTACTTC.

The sample holds many counts of this clonotype. The chain joins TRBV10-3 to TRBJ2-7, with 9 nucleotides matching TRBD2. This CDR3 has 15 residues. In germline, CDR1 is ENHRY, CDR2 SYGVKD. The trim removed 4 bases at V and 4 bases at J, leaving 8 bases unmatched. CDR3 sequence reads: CAISVDAGGPYEQYF. As DNA, the CDR3 is TGTGCCATCAGTGTTGATGCGGGAGGGCCTTACGAGCAGTACTTC.

The chain employs TRBV5-5 and TRBJ1-2; 10 bases fit TRBD1. The germline gives CDR1 SGHKS, CDR2 YYEKEE (reference sequence). The J segment lost 3 bases and the V segment lost 2 bases, leaving 7 bases of the junction unmatched. This CDR3 has 16 amino acids. The CDR3 here is CASSLTGTGVDYGYTF. The CDR3 nucleotides read TGTGCCAGCAGCTTAACCGGGACAGGGGTGGACTATGGCTACACCTTC.

This clonotype was counted a few times. The rearrangement links TRBV24-1 to TRBJ2-1, with 11 positions matching TRBD2. This CDR3 spans 17 amino acids. Germline V lookup: CDR1 KGHDR, CDR2 SFDVKD. The V and J ends lost 3 bases and 6 bases, in that order; junction bases with no gene match: 9. The CDR3 nucleotides read TGTGCCACCAGTGATCCTCAACTAGCGGGAGCGGCCAATGAGCAGTTCTTC. It codes for CATSDPQLAGAANEQFF.

The V gene is TRBV25-1, the J gene TRBJ1-2, with 8 bases that match TRBD1. The trim removed 5 bases at V and 6 bases at J, leaving 11 bases unmatched. Germline V gene data show CDR1 as MGHDK and CDR2 as SYGVNS. CDR3 length equals 15 residues. The CDR3: CASSYSRTGSDGYTF. For the CDR3, the DNA is TGTGCCAGCAGTTACTCGCGGACAGGGAGTGATGGCTACACCTTC.

At least ten counts were recorded for this clonotype. This chain joins TRBV7-2 and TRBJ2-3, with a tentative D call TRBD1 (6 bases). Germline V lookup: CDR1 SGHTA, CDR2 FQGNSA. CDR3 size: 16 residues. Trimming stripped 5 bases from V and 4 bases from J, with 19 bases between. CDR3 bases: TGTGCCAGCAGCCTGGGGGCAGCTAGCCCCGCAGATACGCAGTATTTT. Protein: CASSLGAASPADTQYF.

There are many counts of this clonotype. The chain recombines TRBV7-2 with TRBJ2-5, with 10 bases fitting TRBD1. This CDR3 is 16 amino acids long. Germline values: CDR1 SGHTA, CDR2 FQGNSA. Trimming at V came to 0 bases and at J to 1 base, leaving 2 bases not matched to a gene. The CDR3 DNA sequence: TGTGCCAGCAGCTTAGCGGGACAGGGGATCCAAGAGACCCAGTACTTC. This codes for CASSLAGQGIQETQYF.

The chain joins TRBV12-3 or TRBV12-4 to TRBJ1-2; D remains ambiguous. The CDR3 sequence is 12 residues long. V dropped 7 bases and J dropped 7 bases, with 13 bases sitting between them. The CDR3 region is CASTRVSGGYTF. The CDR3 nucleotides read TGTGCCAGCACCCGCGTGAGTGGTGGCTACACCTTC.

V gene TRBV11-1 combines with J gene TRBJ1-4; D unclear. This CDR3 contains 16 residues. Looked up from germline, CDR1 is SGHAT and CDR2 is FQDESV (reference sequence). V was cut by 2 bases and J by 0 bases, with 10 bases left in between. CDR3 residues: CASSLYLQATNEKLFF. As DNA, the CDR3 is TGTGCCAGCAGCTTATATCTCCAGGCAACTAATGAAAAACTGTTTTTT.

In its sample, this clonotype was seen many times. V is TRBV7-9 and J is TRBJ2-7, with D maybe TRBD2 (6 bases). Per germline, CDR1 SEHNR and CDR2 FQNEAQ (reference sequence). This CDR3 has 17 residues. V was cut by 7 bases and J by 2 bases, with 24 bases left in between. The CDR3 sequence is CASKPDVAGTGTYEQYF. Written as DNA, the CDR3 is TGTGCCAGCAAGCCCGACGTCGCCGGGACTGGCACCTACGAGCAGTACTTC.

The gene calls are TRBV5-1 and TRBJ1-1; 9 bases agree with TRBD1. The CDR3 totals 12 residues. The trim removed 9 bases at V and 6 bases at J, leaving 6 bases unmatched. The germline V gene encodes CDR1 SGHRS and CDR2 YFSETQ. In nucleotides, the CDR3 is TGCGCCACCGGGACAGGGAAACCTGAAGCTTTCTTT. This encodes CATGTGKPEAFF.

In its sample, this clonotype was seen once. The chain employs TRBV24-1 and TRBJ2-1; D remains ambiguous. With 5 bases removed from V and 4 bases from J, the gap between germline ends came to 11 bases. The germline V gene has CDR1 KGHDR and CDR2 SFDVKD. CDR3 length equals 14 residues. DNA of the CDR3: TGTGCCACCAGTGTCCCCGACGATTACAATGAGCAGTTCTTC. Translated, it gives CATSVPDDYNEQFF.

The chain's CDR3 is CASSLGVAVSTDTQYF. CDR3 in DNA: TGTGCCAGCAGTTTAGGGGTAGCGGTTAGCACAGATACGCAGTATTTT. The chain combines TRBV12-3 or TRBV12-4 with TRBJ2-3; TRBD2 is a possible D gene (6 bases). The length of the CDR3 is 16 residues. The V end lost 1 base, the J end lost 0 bases, and 11 bases lay between the germline ends.

This rearrangement joins TRBV12-3 or TRBV12-4 to TRBJ2-1, with D perhaps TRBD1 (5 bases). Deletions cut 2 bases from V and 0 bases from J, with 11 bases between. CDR3 length equals 16 residues. This CDR3 reads CASSLRADSSYNEQFF. CDR3 DNA sequence: TGTGCCAGCAGTTTAAGAGCCGACAGCTCCTACAATGAGCAGTTCTTC.

This chain connects TRBV2 to TRBJ2-1; no clear D. Trimming left V 6 bases short and J 12 bases short, with 21 bases between. The CDR3 is 14 amino acids. Germline V CDR1 and CDR2: SNHLY, FYNNEI. The CDR3 DNA reads TGTGCCAGCAGCTTAGTCCCAGGTGGGGATACGCAGTTCTTC. This gives the protein CASSLVPGGDTQFF.

This clonotype was detected ten times or more. The chain recombines TRBV6-2 or TRBV6-3 with TRBJ2-3; D assignment may be TRBD1 or TRBD2 (5 bases each). Deletions cut 6 bases from V and 14 bases from J, with 18 bases between. The CDR3 extends over 12 amino acids. Germline V gives CDR1 MNHEY, CDR2 SVGEGT. Written as DNA, the CDR3 is TGTGCCAGCAGCCGGGACCTCCAGACTGTGTATTTT. This translates into CASSRDLQTVYF.

This clonotype was detected many times. The chain carries TRBV7-9 and TRBJ1-5; D gene ambiguous. This CDR3 contains 16 residues. The germline CDR1 and CDR2 sequences are SEHNR and FQNEAQ (reference sequence). V lost 5 bases to trimming and J lost 0 bases, with 14 bases between them. CDR3 amino acids: CASSLATGVSNQPQHF. CDR3 nucleotides: TGTGCCAGCAGCCTCGCCACGGGAGTTAGCAATCAGCCCCAGCATTTT.

The rearrangement joins TRBV5-5 to TRBJ2-7, with 9 bases matching TRBD1. Germline V lookup: CDR1 SGHKS, CDR2 YYEKEE (reference sequence). The CDR3 sequence is 16 residues long. Losses at the gene ends were 3 bases for V and 0 bases for J; bases not matched to a gene: 7. Here the CDR3 DNA reads TGTGCCAGCAGCTACTATGGGACAGGGTACTCCTACGAGCAGTACGTC. It specifies CASSYYGTGYSYEQYV.

This clonotype occurred a few times. The chain employs TRBV7-3 and TRBJ2-5, with D unresolved. The CDR3 is 13 amino acids. Germline CDR1 reads SGHTA; CDR2 reads FQGTGA. Trimming left V 4 bases short and J 3 bases short, with 9 bases between. CDR3 residues: CASSSRTEETQYF. DNA of the CDR3: TGTGCCAGCAGCTCGAGGACCGAAGAGACCCAGTACTTC.

The J gene is TRBJ1-6, the V gene TRBV19, with TRBD1 matching over 9 bases. The CDR3 has 15 residues. Germline CDR1 reads LNHDA; CDR2 reads SQIVND (reference sequence). V was pared by 4 bases and J by 7 bases, with 5 bases of the junction left unmatched. This CDR3 is CASSTPGTGNSPLHF. As DNA, the CDR3 is TGTGCCAGTAGTACTCCCGGGACAGGGAATTCACCCCTCCACTTT.

This clonotype has just a few counts. V and J are TRBV20-1 and TRBJ1-2, with D possibly matching TRBD1 (5 bases). V lost 3 bases and J lost 2, with 13 bases in between. Germline assignment: CDR1 DFQATT and CDR2 SNEGSKA (reference sequence). CDR3 length: 14 amino acids. The CDR3 DNA sequence: TGCAGTGCTAGCTCACGAGAGGGGAACTATGGCTACACCTTC. Translated, it gives CSASSREGNYGYTF.

The J gene is TRBJ2-2, the V gene TRBV6-1; 11 nucleotides match TRBD2. The V and J ends lost 6 bases and 5 bases, in that order; junction bases with no gene match: 5. Germline V gene sequence: CDR1 MNHNS, CDR2 SASEGT. The CDR3 covers 15 residues. The CDR3 here is CASRTGLAVTGELFF. CDR3 nucleotide sequence: TGTGCCAGCAGAACGGGACTAGCGGTGACCGGGGAGCTGTTTTTT.

The sample holds many counts of this clonotype. Here the CDR3 reads CASSDSAGVGTQYF. The CDR3 DNA reads as TGTGCCAGCAGTGACTCTGCGGGAGTGGGGACCCAGTACTTC. The chain carries TRBV6-4 and TRBJ2-5; TRBD2 matches at 7 bases. Germline lookup yields CDR1 MRHNA and CDR2 SNTAGT. The CDR3 is 14 amino acids. V lost 0 bases and J lost 7; bases outside the gene matches: 5.